This T cell receptor beta chain was observed in a study of identical twins. This CDR3 contains 15 residues. Trimming left V 5 bases short and J 0 bases short, with 11 bases between. The germline CDR1 and CDR2 sequences are SNHLY and FYNNEI. Each CDR3 protein is one row after TCRdb ran MiXCR on the 5' RACE reads. The profile covers a few hundred thousand distinct CDR3 sequences, with less than 20% appearing a single time and around 10% taken by the ten largest. The sequenced sample consisted of naive T cells sorted from blood. This receptor was identified in a man between 50 and 59 years old in good health. This chain joins TRBV2 and TRBJ2-4; unclear D gene. CDR3 amino acids: CASSPAFLAKNIQYF. CDR3 coding DNA: TGTGCCAGCAGTCCTGCGTTTCTAGCCAAAAACATTCAGTACTTC.